This T cell receptor beta chain was identified during a study of regulatory T cells in long-lasting Graves disease. Overall study findings and caveats: TCR diversity was lower in persistent than newly diagnosed Graves' disease. Tissue studied was limited to peripheral blood, excluding thyroid tissue.

Trimming took off 0 bases at V and 3 bases at J, with 13 bases between the two ends. CDR3 length equals 15 residues. Germline CDR1 and CDR2: DFQATT and SNEGSKA (reference sequence). In its sample, this clonotype was seen many times. Antigen specificity is unknown. To make TCR beta libraries, researchers used iRepertoire HTBI primers and Arm-PCR of CDR3 regions. Each CDR3 protein gets one entry after TCRdb re-called the multiplex PCR reads with MiXCR. Altogether 440,000 or so distinct CDR3 sequences are present, about 17% being singletons, with the ten largest covering roughly a tenth. The sample's time point: newly diagnosed GD, antithyroid drugs for less than 3 months. Scientists built the TCR library using RNA that was extracted from PBMCs. These data also featured in a second study, about T cells in Graves' hyperthyroidism and ophthalmopathy. From that second work: Disease duration under 2 months; hyperthyroidism patients were aged 18 to 65.

The sample was peripheral blood mononuclear cells (PBMCs), taken at new diagnosis, from a patient treated with antithyroid drugs. The origin of this receptor is a woman aged 25 to 45 with Graves disease. The V and J genes are TRBV20-1 and TRBJ2-3; maybe TRBD1 (6 bases). CDR3 bases: TGCAGTGCTAGAGATCCCCGGACAGAAACAGATACGCAGTATTTT. It yields the protein CSARDPRTETDTQYF.